The 18 T cell receptor beta chains below were found in one sample sequenced in a study of cytomegalovirus exposure and HLA in healthy donors. The primer mix had 60 Vbeta and 13 Jbeta primers. This table comes from immunoSEQ multiplex PCR, and its TCRdb copy is limited to in-frame clones, with some not included. In the table there are approximately 150,000 clones, roughly 80% of which are singletons. Sequencing used PBMCs. The receptor source for this set is a woman aged 40 to 55 in good health and CMV-seropositive.

The rearrangement links TRBV19 to TRBJ2-3, with D possibly matching TRBD1 (6 bases). V lost 8 bases and J lost 1, with 13 bases in between. This CDR3 region has 14 residues. Germline V gives CDR1 LNHDA, CDR2 SQIVND (reference sequence). CDR3 residues: CASSVSGGTDTQYF. The CDR3 bases are TGTGCCAGTTCGGTGTCAGGGGGCACAGATACGCAGTATTTT.

This clone appeared a single time. The chain couples TRBV29-1 to TRBJ2-7, with TRBD1 matching 10 bases. Per germline, CDR1 SQVTM and CDR2 ANQGSEA. The length of the CDR3 is 13 residues. V dropped 3 bases and J dropped 6; count of bases not matched to a gene: 5. The CDR3 DNA is TGCAGCGTTGACCTGGGACAGGGGACCGAGCAGTACTTC. Translated: CSVDLGQGTEQYF.

This rearrangement joins TRBV27 to TRBJ2-1; tentatively, D is TRBD2 (5 bases). The V and J ends lost 2 bases and 12 bases respectively, with 14 bases between them. Germline V gene data show CDR1 as MNHEY and CDR2 as SMNVEV (reference sequence). The CDR3 contains 13 residues. The CDR3 DNA follows: TGTGCCAGCAGTTTAACAGAGGGAGCTGGGCAGTTCTTC. Translation: CASSLTEGAGQFF.

The chain is built from TRBV5-4 and TRBJ2-2; D is ambiguous. The V and J ends lost 3 bases and 4 bases respectively, with 10 bases between them. The CDR3 is made up of 14 amino acids. Germline CDR1 and CDR2: SGHNT and YYREEE (reference sequence). CDR3 coding DNA: TGTGCCAGCAGCTCCCGGTCAGGCACCGGGGAGCTGTTTTTT. Translated: CASSSRSGTGELFF.

V usage is TRBV28 and J usage is TRBJ2-7, with 7 bases lining up with TRBD1. The junction had 1 base not matched to a gene; V was cut back by 2 bases and J by 3 bases. Germline V lookup: CDR1 MDHEN, CDR2 SYDVKM. The CDR3 is made up of 13 amino acids. The CDR3 sequence is CASSLTGVYEQYF. The CDR3 coding sequence is TGTGCCAGCAGTTTAACAGGGGTCTACGAGCAGTACTTC.

The chain has TRBV6-5 and TRBJ2-3, with 7 nucleotides matching TRBD2. In germline, CDR1 is MNHEY, CDR2 SVGAGI. The ends lost 11 bases at V and 3 bases at J; junction bases unmatched: 11. This CDR3 comprises 14 residues. CDR3 region: CACRVGGGTDTQYF. CDR3 DNA: TGTGCCTGCCGAGTGGGGGGAGGGACAGATACGCAGTATTTT.

This chain links TRBV6-1 with TRBJ1-1; possible D gene TRBD1, 6 bases. The germline V gene has CDR1 MNHNS and CDR2 SASEGT. V was shortened by 4 bases and J by 4 bases, with 16 bases between the two germline ends. This CDR3 region has 15 residues. CDR3 DNA: TGTGCCAGCAGTGCCCCAGGGGTCCGAGGCACTGAAGCTTTCTTT. Translation: CASSAPGVRGTEAFF.

J is TRBJ2-3 and V is TRBV30, with TRBD1 matching over 8 bases. Trimming took 7 bases from V and 3 from J; bases not matched to a gene: 6. The CDR3 totals 13 residues. The germline V gene has CDR1 GTSNPN and CDR2 SVGIG (reference sequence). The CDR3 is CASGQGWTDTQYF. The CDR3 DNA sequence: TGTGCCTCCGGACAGGGTTGGACAGATACGCAGTATTTT. The entire variable domain, with the rest obtained from reference TRBV30 and TRBJ2-3, is as follows: SQTIHQWPATLVQPVGSPLSLECTVEGTSNPNLYWYRQAAGRGLQLLFYSVGIGQISSEVPQNLSASRPQDRQFILSSKKLLLSDSGFYLCASGQGWTDTQYFGPGTRLTVL.

This chain joins TRBV7-2 and TRBJ1-2, with 8 bases that match TRBD1. The J segment lost 5 bases and the V segment lost 1 base, leaving 6 bases of the junction unmatched. CDR1 is SGHTA and CDR2 is FQGNSA in the germline V gene. This CDR3 is 15 amino acids long. The DNA for the CDR3 is TGTGCCAGCAGCTTAGAGGGGGACAGGAGGTATGGCTACACCTTC. Its protein product is CASSLEGDRRYGYTF.

The genes are TRBV7-9 and TRBJ1-1, with 8 nucleotides matching TRBD1. Germline V gene sequence: CDR1 SEHNR, CDR2 FQNEAQ (reference sequence). The CDR3 runs to 15 residues. V trimming: 4 bases; J trimming: 5 bases; junction bases outside the gene matches: 9. CDR3 protein: CASSSTSQGETEAFF. DNA for the CDR3: TGTGCCAGCAGCTCCACTTCACAGGGGGAAACTGAAGCTTTCTTT.

V is TRBV5-1 and J is TRBJ2-7, with 7 bases identical to TRBD2. There are 13 residues in the CDR3. The ends lost 3 bases at V and 3 bases at J; junction bases unmatched: 3. The germline V gene has CDR1 SGHRS and CDR2 YFSETQ. CDR3: CASSSSGGYEQYF. In DNA, the CDR3 is TGCGCCAGCAGCTCCTCGGGGGGCTACGAGCAGTACTTC.

This clone appeared once. The chain joins TRBV5-6 to TRBJ1-3; 10 nucleotides align to TRBD1. In germline, CDR1 is SGHDT, CDR2 YYEEEE. Trimming removed 4 bases from V and 13 bases from J; junction bases left unmatched: 5. This CDR3 has 12 residues. CDR3 sequence reads: CASSAPGQGIYF. CDR3 nucleotides: TGTGCCAGCAGCGCGCCGGGACAGGGGATATATTTT.

This rearrangement joins TRBV5-1 to TRBJ2-3; 15 bases line up with TRBD2. Germline lookup yields CDR1 SGHRS and CDR2 YFSETQ. The length of the CDR3 is 17 residues. The V segment lost 0 bases and the J segment 6 bases; nucleotides outside the gene matches: 5. CDR3 amino acids: CASSLASGLAGGDTQYF. CDR3 DNA sequence: TGCGCCAGCAGCTTGGCTTCTGGACTAGCGGGGGGGGATACGCAGTATTTT. Together with reference TRBV5-1 and TRBJ2-3, the CDR3 gives the full variable domain: KAGVTQTPRYLIKTRGQQVTLSCSPISGHRSVSWYQQTPGQGLQFLFEYFSETQRNKGNFPGRFSGRQFSNSRSEMNVSTLELGDSALYLCASSLASGLAGGDTQYFGPGTRLTVL.

This clone showed up just once. One end of the junction is discordant with germline, which a read error may explain. V and J are TRBV10-2 and TRBJ2-5; D unresolved. The J call is doubtful: the DNA matches TRBJ2-7 better. Germline CDR1 WSHSY, CDR2 SAAADI. CDR3 size: 13 residues. CDR3 region: CASSEMPSSEQYF. CDR3 nucleotides: TGCGCCAGCAGTGAGATGCCCTCCTCCGAGCAGTACTTC.

V is TRBV7-8 and J is TRBJ2-2; D is undetermined. The CDR3 sequence is 16 residues long. CDR1 and CDR2 (germline): SGHVS, FQNEAQ. V lost 2 bases, J lost 4 bases, and 14 bases lay in between. Here the CDR3 DNA reads TGTGCCAGCAGCTTAAAGTCGGGTTTAAGCACCGGGGAGCTGTTTTTT. It translates to CASSLKSGLSTGELFF.

The chain has TRBV27 and TRBJ2-7; 10 nucleotides match TRBD2. V lost 5 bases and J lost 6; bases outside the gene matches: 10. Germline CDR1 reads MNHEY; CDR2 reads SMNVEV (reference sequence). The CDR3 covers 15 residues. The CDR3 loop is CASSPRTSGGGEQYF. DNA of the CDR3: TGTGCCAGCAGTCCACGGACTAGCGGAGGGGGCGAGCAGTACTTC.

This clone was seen once. The V call is TRBV28, the J call TRBJ1-3, with D possibly being TRBD1 (5 bases). The length of the CDR3 is 15 residues. Germline assignment: CDR1 MDHEN and CDR2 SYDVKM. Between the trimmed V and J ends, which lost 3 bases and 3 bases, there was a span of 12 bases. CDR3 in DNA: TGTGCCAGCAGTTTGCCTGGCGGGGGTGGAAACACCATATATTTT. Translating gives CASSLPGGGGNTIYF. Variable domain in full (rest from reference TRBV28 and TRBJ1-3): DVKVTQSSRYLVKRTGEKVFLECVQDMDHENMFWYRQDPGLGLRLIYFSYDVKMKEKGDIPEGYSVSREKKERFSLILESASTNQTSMYLCASSLPGGGGNTIYFGEGSWLTVV.

The genes are TRBV2 and TRBJ1-1, with 8 bases lining up with TRBD1. Germline V gives CDR1 SNHLY, CDR2 FYNNEI. The CDR3 consists of 14 residues. J lost 10 bases, V lost 1 base, and 8 bases had no gene match. CDR3 in amino acids: CASSEVLTGGRAFF. The CDR3 DNA follows: TGTGCCAGCAGTGAAGTTTTAACAGGGGGTAGAGCTTTCTTT.